One and the same sample provided the 20 T cell receptor beta chains below, sequenced in a study of cytomegalovirus exposure and HLA in healthy donors (TCRdb year 2017). The library was produced with the immunoSEQ multiplex PCR assay. In TCRdb, the immuneACCESS table is reduced to in-frame sequences with V and J assigned. These tables do not hold every clone; where another copy was compared, an unresolved V gene accounts for under half, and the others remain unexplained. This sample lists 150,000 to 200,000 clones; roughly 84% were detected once. The ten biggest clones cover about an eighth of the sample. The specimen sequenced was PBMCs. The receptors stem from a woman in her twenties or thirties in good health and CMV-seropositive.

The chain couples TRBV19 to TRBJ2-5; D is perhaps TRBD1 (6 bases). The CDR3 is 14 amino acids. Germline V lookup: CDR1 LNHDA, CDR2 SQIVND (reference sequence). V was trimmed by 6 bases and J by 2 bases, leaving 13 bases between them. The CDR3 region is CASRPTGQQETQYF. The CDR3 bases are TGTGCCAGTAGGCCAACAGGGCAACAAGAGACCCAGTACTTC.

The chain uses TRBV9 and TRBJ1-2; 7 nucleotides agree with TRBD1. In germline, CDR1 is SGDLS, CDR2 YYNGEE. The junction had 7 bases not matched to a gene; V was cut back by 4 bases and J by 4 bases. The CDR3 runs to 14 residues. The CDR3 region has the DNA TGTGCCAGCAGCCTGACAGGGCCGGGCTATGGCTACACCTTC. Encoded protein: CASSLTGPGYGYTF.

The CDR3 protein is CASSEAPQVSAYNEQFF. CDR3 in DNA: TGTGCCAGCAGTGAAGCTCCCCAGGTTAGCGCTTACAATGAGCAGTTCTTC. The chain has TRBV6-1 and TRBJ2-1; possibly TRBD2 for D (5 bases). The CDR3 is 17 amino acids. The germline V and J ends were trimmed by 0 bases and 4 bases, with 16 bases remaining between them. Germline V gene sequence: CDR1 MNHNS, CDR2 SASEGT.

This chain uses TRBV27 with TRBJ1-5; perhaps TRBD1 as D (6 bases). The V and J ends lost 6 bases and 4 bases respectively, with 19 bases between them. The CDR3 sequence is 16 residues long. CDR1 and CDR2 from the germline V gene are MNHEY and SMNVEV (reference sequence). The CDR3 coding sequence is TGTGCCAGCAGCCCGTCGACAGGCCTCATTAATCAGCCCCAGCATTTT. Its translation: CASSPSTGLINQPQHF.

The V gene is TRBV13, the J gene TRBJ2-3; no definite D call. Trimming shortened V by 3 bases and J by 2 bases, and 9 bases separated the two germline ends. CDR1 PRHDT and CDR2 FYEKMQ come from the germline V gene (reference sequence). This CDR3 spans 14 amino acids. This chain's CDR3 is CASSFYGYTDTQYF. DNA for the CDR3: TGTGCCAGCAGCTTCTACGGGTACACAGATACGCAGTATTTT.

This chain links TRBV28 with TRBJ2-7; tentatively, D is TRBD2 (7 bases). Germline V gene sequence: CDR1 MDHEN, CDR2 SYDVKM. V was shortened by 7 bases and J by 3 bases, with 19 bases between the two germline ends. CDR3 size: 15 residues. The CDR3 region has the DNA TGTGCCAGCACCCTGGGGCCCGGGGGGCGCTACGAGCAGTACTTC. The encoded protein is CASTLGPGGRYEQYF.

This chain links TRBV5-6 with TRBJ2-5; TRBD2 matches 10 bases. The CDR3 loop spans 16 amino acids. The V gene end was trimmed by 4 bases and the J gene end by 5 bases; junction bases not matched to a gene: 11. CDR1 is SGHDT, CDR2 YYEEEE, per germline. The CDR3 region has the DNA TGTGCCAGCAGCGGCGGACTAGCGGCTCTCGGGGAGACCCAGTACTTC. It codes for CASSGGLAALGETQYF.

This chain links TRBV29-1 with TRBJ2-3; no reliable D call. Germline CDR1 reads SQVTM; CDR2 reads ANQGSEA. This CDR3 is built from 12 residues. With 4 bases removed from V and 5 bases from J, the gap between germline ends came to 10 bases. CDR3 sequence (DNA): TGCAGCGTTGGGCCAAACGTAGATACGCAGTATTTT. Encoded protein: CSVGPNVDTQYF.

V gene TRBV6-4 combines with J gene TRBJ2-1; 9 bases agree with TRBD2. V lost 8 bases to trimming and J lost 5 bases; unmatched junction nucleotides: 10. This CDR3 has 15 amino acids. Germline loops: CDR1 MRHNA, CDR2 SNTAGT. CDR3 in amino acids: CASRIAGERNNEQFF. The CDR3 DNA is TGTGCCAGCCGAATAGCGGGAGAACGCAACAATGAGCAGTTCTTC.

This clone showed up just a few times. The gene calls are TRBV9 and TRBJ1-1; D call uncertain. V was clipped by 0 bases and J by 5 bases, with 17 bases between them. Germline values: CDR1 SGDLS, CDR2 YYNGEE. The CDR3 extends over 16 amino acids. CDR3 loop: CASSVVQGSAHTEAFF. The CDR3 DNA reads TGTGCCAGCAGCGTAGTACAAGGGAGTGCACATACTGAAGCTTTCTTT.

The chain employs TRBV6-5 and TRBJ1-1, with D perhaps matching TRBD1 (6 bases). CDR1 and CDR2 (germline): MNHEY, SVGAGI. CDR3 size: 12 residues. The ends were cut back, 11 bases at V and 1 base at J, with 11 bases in the middle. CDR3 coding DNA: TGTGCCCACTTGGGACAGAACACTGAAGCTTTCTTT. Protein product: CAHLGQNTEAFF.

The J gene is TRBJ2-2, the V gene TRBV6-1, with 8 bases that match TRBD1. The CDR3 totals 15 residues. Germline values: CDR1 MNHNS, CDR2 SASEGT. Trimming took 0 bases from V and 6 from J; bases not matched to a gene: 3. CDR3 nucleotides: TGTGCCAGCAGTGAAGCGCTGGACAGGGCCGGGGAGCTGTTTTTT. This encodes CASSEALDRAGELFF.

The chain uses TRBV7-2 and TRBJ2-7; TRBD1 matches at 8 bases. V gave up 0 bases and J gave up 4 bases; unmatched junction bases: 5. Germline V gives CDR1 SGHTA, CDR2 FQGNSA. The CDR3 covers 15 residues. The DNA for the CDR3 is TGTGCCAGCAGCTTAGCAGGGACAGGCCAATACGAGCAGTACTTC. Its translation is CASSLAGTGQYEQYF.

The chain joins TRBV6-1 to TRBJ2-7; the match to TRBD2 covers 10 bases. The germline V gene has CDR1 MNHNS and CDR2 SASEGT. V dropped 4 bases and J dropped 4; count of bases not matched to a gene: 10. The CDR3 contains 16 residues. The CDR3 spells CASSAASGSNGYEQYF. In nucleotides, the CDR3 is TGTGCCAGCAGTGCGGCTAGCGGGAGTAATGGGTACGAGCAGTACTTC.

The chain couples TRBV27 to TRBJ2-7; D is perhaps TRBD1 (6 bases). The germline CDR1 and CDR2 sequences are MNHEY and SMNVEV (reference sequence). V lost 3 bases, J lost 7 bases, and 16 bases lay in between. The CDR3 extends over 14 amino acids. CDR3 region: CASSFTRGSGEQYF. The CDR3 nucleotides read TGTGCCAGCAGTTTTACCAGGGGATCAGGGGAGCAGTACTTC.

The chain has TRBV5-4 and TRBJ1-1, with D perhaps TRBD1 (5 bases). The CDR3 totals 16 residues. V was shortened by 0 bases and J by 5 bases, with 17 bases between the two germline ends. Germline-derived CDR1 and CDR2 are SGHNT and YYREEE (reference sequence). The CDR3: CASSLATDPGGTEAFF. The CDR3 DNA sequence: TGTGCCAGCAGCTTGGCCACGGACCCCGGGGGGACTGAAGCTTTCTTT.

The chain couples TRBV9 to TRBJ1-1, with D maybe TRBD1 (5 bases). V lost 0 bases and J 5 bases, leaving 20 bases between the germline ends. The CDR3 contains 17 residues. Germline CDR1 and CDR2: SGDLS and YYNGEE. The CDR3 DNA is TGTGCCAGCAGCGTAGTGTTTAATAGGGGAGGCGCGACTGAAGCTTTCTTT. Translated: CASSVVFNRGGATEAFF.

The J gene is TRBJ2-3, the V gene TRBV7-8, with D possibly matching TRBD2 (6 bases). Trimming stripped 6 bases from V and 4 bases from J, with 17 bases between. This CDR3 comprises 15 residues. The germline gives CDR1 SGHVS, CDR2 FQNEAQ. The CDR3 coding sequence is TGTGCCAGCAGACGGGACTCAGGAATTGCAGATACGCAGTATTTT. The encoded protein is CASRRDSGIADTQYF.

Comments on this clone: At the DNA level, this CDR3 is encoded by other sequences in the same sample as well. The V and J genes are TRBV18 and TRBJ1-1; D might be TRBD1 (5 bases). The CDR3 length is 14 residues. V lost 6 bases to trimming and J lost 3 bases, with 14 bases between them. Germline V gene sequence: CDR1 KGHSH, CDR2 LQKENI. The CDR3: CASSPQTADTEAFF. CDR3 sequence (DNA): TGTGCCAGCTCGCCCCAGACAGCCGACACTGAAGCTTTCTTT.

The V and J genes are TRBV5-1 and TRBJ2-5, with a tentative D call TRBD1 (6 bases). The germline CDR1 and CDR2 sequences are SGHRS and YFSETQ. The CDR3 has 16 residues. V was pared by 4 bases and J by 5 bases, with 21 bases between. As DNA, the CDR3 is TGCGCCAGCAGCCCTGATGGGACGGGACAAACTGAGACCCAGTACTTC. Its protein product is CASSPDGTGQTETQYF.